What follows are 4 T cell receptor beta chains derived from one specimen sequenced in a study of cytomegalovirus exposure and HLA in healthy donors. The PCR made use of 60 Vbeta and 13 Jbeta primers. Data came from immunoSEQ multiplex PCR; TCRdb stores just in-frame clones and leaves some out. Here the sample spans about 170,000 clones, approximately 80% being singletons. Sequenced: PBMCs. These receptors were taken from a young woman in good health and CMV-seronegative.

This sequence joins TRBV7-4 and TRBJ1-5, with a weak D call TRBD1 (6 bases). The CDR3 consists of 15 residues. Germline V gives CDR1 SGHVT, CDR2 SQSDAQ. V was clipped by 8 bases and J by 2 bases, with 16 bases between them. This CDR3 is CASSPRGTGNQPQHF. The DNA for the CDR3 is TGTGCCAGCTCACCAAGGGGGACGGGCAATCAGCCCCAGCATTTT.

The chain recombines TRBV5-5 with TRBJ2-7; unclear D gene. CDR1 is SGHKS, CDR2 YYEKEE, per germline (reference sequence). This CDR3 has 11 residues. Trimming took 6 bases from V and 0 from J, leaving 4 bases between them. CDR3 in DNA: TGTGCCAGCACTAGCTCCTACGAGCAGTACTTC. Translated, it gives CASTSSYEQYF.

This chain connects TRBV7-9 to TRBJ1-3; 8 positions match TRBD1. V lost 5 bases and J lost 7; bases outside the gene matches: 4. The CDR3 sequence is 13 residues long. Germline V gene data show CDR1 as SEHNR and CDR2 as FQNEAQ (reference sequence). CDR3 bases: TGTGCCAGCAGCGCCCGACAGGGGAACACCATATATTTT. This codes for CASSARQGNTIYF.

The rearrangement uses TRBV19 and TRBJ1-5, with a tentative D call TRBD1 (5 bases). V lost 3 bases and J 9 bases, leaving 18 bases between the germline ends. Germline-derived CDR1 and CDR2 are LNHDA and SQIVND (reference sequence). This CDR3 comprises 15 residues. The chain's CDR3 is CASSIPSIQGTPQHF. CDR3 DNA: TGTGCCAGTAGTATCCCAAGTATCCAGGGCACGCCCCAGCATTTT.